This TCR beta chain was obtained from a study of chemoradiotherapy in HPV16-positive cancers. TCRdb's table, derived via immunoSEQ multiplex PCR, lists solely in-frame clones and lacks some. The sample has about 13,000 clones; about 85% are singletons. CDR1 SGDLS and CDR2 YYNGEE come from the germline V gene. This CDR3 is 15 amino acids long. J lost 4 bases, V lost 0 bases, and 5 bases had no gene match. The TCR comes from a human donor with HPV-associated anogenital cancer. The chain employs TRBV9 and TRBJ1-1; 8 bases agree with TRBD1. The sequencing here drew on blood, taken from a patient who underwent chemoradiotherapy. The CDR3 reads CASSVVQGALTEAFF. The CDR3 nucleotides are TGTGCCAGCAGCGTAGTGCAGGGGGCACTCACTGAAGCTTTCTTT.